This T cell receptor beta chain was sequenced for a study of blood T cells in healthy people across ages. A sample-barcoded 5' primer and a J-beta primer mix were used in a second PCR of about 6 to 12 cycles. Sequencing yielded, for each sample, at least 2.5 million paired-end reads carrying CDR3. TCRdb redid the calling of the 5' RACE reads with MiXCR, one entry per CDR3 protein. The sample consists of almost 1 million distinct CDR3 sequences, roughly 51% of them appearing once. The CDR3 spans 16 residues. CDR1 and CDR2 from the germline V gene are DFQATT and SNEGSKA (reference sequence). V lost 0 bases and J 3 bases, leaving 18 bases between the germline ends.

This clonotype was obtained from a woman aged 55 to 70 in good health. The material sequenced was blood. This chain uses TRBV20-1 with TRBJ2-7; D may be TRBD1 (5 bases). CDR3 sequence (DNA): TGCAGTGCTAGAGAGGAAGAAGGGGTTCTGTTCTACGAGCAGTACTTC. Translated: CSAREEEGVLFYEQYF.